These T cell receptor beta chains were read from a single sample in a study of OX40 agonist ivuxolimab in advanced cancers. Assay: immunoSEQ multiplex PCR; the TCRdb copy retains only in-frame clones and omits some. The sample carries 55,000 to 65,000 clones, approximately 90% recorded once. Sequenced material: CD4+ or CD8+ T cells sorted from blood, taken in a trial of the OX40 agonist ivuxolimab. These receptors were taken from an adult with an advanced solid tumor such as melanoma, head and neck, liver or kidney cancer. Both conserved end residues are part of each CDR3. The D gene is left open where the match is weak.

v_call: TRBV13; j_call: TRBJ2-2; d_call: .; cdr3_aa: CASSLGTGELFF; cdr3_nt: TGTGCCAGCAGCTTAGGCACCGGGGAGCTGTTTTTT
v_call: TRBV7-9; j_call: TRBJ1-2; d_call: .; cdr3_aa: CASSLEGVSYGYTF; cdr3_nt: TGTGCCAGCAGCTTAGAAGGGGTTAGCTATGGCTACACCTTC
v_call: TRBV29-1; j_call: TRBJ1-1; d_call: .; cdr3_aa: CSVGHVLSTEAFF; cdr3_nt: TGCAGCGTTGGGCACGTCCTATCCACTGAAGCTTTCTTT
v_call: TRBV19; j_call: TRBJ2-5; d_call: TRBD1; cdr3_aa: CATGTESEYF; cdr3_nt: TGTGCCACTGGGACAGAATCAGAGTACTTC
v_call: TRBV27; j_call: TRBJ2-7; d_call: .; cdr3_aa: CASSSATSSYEQYF; cdr3_nt: TGTGCCAGCAGTAGTGCGACTAGTTCCTACGAGCAGTACTTC
v_call: TRBV11-2; j_call: TRBJ1-6; d_call: .; cdr3_aa: CATRRPDGGDSPLHF; cdr3_nt: TGTGCCACCAGACGACCGGACGGAGGGGATTCACCCCTCCACTTT
v_call: TRBV6-1; j_call: TRBJ2-7; d_call: .; cdr3_aa: CASGTGASYEQYF; cdr3_nt: TGTGCCAGCGGGACGGGGGCCTCCTACGAGCAGTACTTC
v_call: TRBV19; j_call: TRBJ2-7; d_call: .; cdr3_aa: CASSMGIYGEQYF; cdr3_nt: TGTGCCAGTAGTATGGGGATTTACGGGGAGCAGTACTTC
v_call: TRBV19; j_call: TRBJ2-1; d_call: .; cdr3_aa: CASSIALTGSYNEQFF; cdr3_nt: TGTGCCAGTAGTATCGCTCTGACAGGTTCCTACAATGAGCAGTTCTTC
v_call: TRBV19; j_call: TRBJ2-3; d_call: .; cdr3_aa: CASEEGGSTDTQYF; cdr3_nt: TGTGCCAGCGAGGAGGGGGGGAGCACAGATACGCAGTATTTT
v_call: TRBV19; j_call: TRBJ1-1; d_call: .; cdr3_aa: CASSILSGTEAFF; cdr3_nt: TGTGCCAGTAGTATTCTGAGCGGCACTGAAGCTTTCTTT
v_call: TRBV5-4; j_call: TRBJ2-7; d_call: .; cdr3_aa: CASSGPRDSYEQYF; cdr3_nt: TGTGCCAGCAGCGGGCCTAGGGACTCCTACGAGCAGTACTTC
v_call: TRBV29-1; j_call: TRBJ2-1; d_call: TRBD2; cdr3_aa: CSAVAGDNNEQFF; cdr3_nt: TGCAGCGCTGTAGCGGGGGACAACAATGAGCAGTTCTTC
v_call: TRBV27; j_call: TRBJ2-4; d_call: TRBD1; cdr3_aa: CASSSSPTGEYLDKIKNIQYF; cdr3_nt: TGTGCCAGCAGCAGTTCCCCGACAGGGGAGTATCTGGATAAGATCAAAAACATTCAGTACTTC
v_call: TRBV5-1; j_call: TRBJ2-3; d_call: .; cdr3_aa: CASSLGLASGRSDTQYF; cdr3_nt: TGCGCCAGCAGCTTGGGTCTGGCATCAGGGAGGTCAGATACGCAGTATTTT